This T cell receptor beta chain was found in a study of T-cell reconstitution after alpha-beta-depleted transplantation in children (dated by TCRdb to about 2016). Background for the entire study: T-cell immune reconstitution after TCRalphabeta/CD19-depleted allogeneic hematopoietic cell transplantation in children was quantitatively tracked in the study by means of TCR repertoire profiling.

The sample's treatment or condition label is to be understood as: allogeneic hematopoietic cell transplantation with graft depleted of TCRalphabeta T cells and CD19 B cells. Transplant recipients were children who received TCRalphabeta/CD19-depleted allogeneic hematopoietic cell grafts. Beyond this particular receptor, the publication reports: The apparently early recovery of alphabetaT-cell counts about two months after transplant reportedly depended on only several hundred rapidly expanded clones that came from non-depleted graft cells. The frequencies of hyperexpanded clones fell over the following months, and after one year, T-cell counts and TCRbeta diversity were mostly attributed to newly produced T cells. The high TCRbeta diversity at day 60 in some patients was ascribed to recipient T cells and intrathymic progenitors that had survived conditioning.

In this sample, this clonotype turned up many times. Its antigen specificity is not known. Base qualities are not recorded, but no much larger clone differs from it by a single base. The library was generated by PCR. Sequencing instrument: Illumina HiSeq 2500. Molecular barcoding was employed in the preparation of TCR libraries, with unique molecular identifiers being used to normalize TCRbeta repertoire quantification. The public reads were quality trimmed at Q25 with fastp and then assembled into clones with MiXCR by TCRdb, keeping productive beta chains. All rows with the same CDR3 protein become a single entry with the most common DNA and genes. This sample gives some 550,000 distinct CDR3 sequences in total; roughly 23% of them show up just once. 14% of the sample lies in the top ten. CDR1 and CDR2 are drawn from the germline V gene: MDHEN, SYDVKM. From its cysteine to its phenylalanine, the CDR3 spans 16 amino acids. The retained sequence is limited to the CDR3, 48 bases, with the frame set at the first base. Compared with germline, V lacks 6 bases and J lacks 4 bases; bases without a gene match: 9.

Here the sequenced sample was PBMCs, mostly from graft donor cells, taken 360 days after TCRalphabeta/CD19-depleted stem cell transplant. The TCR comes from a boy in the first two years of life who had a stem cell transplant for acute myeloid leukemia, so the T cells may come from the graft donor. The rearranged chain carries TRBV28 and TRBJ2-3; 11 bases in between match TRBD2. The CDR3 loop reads CASSPLSGGAPDTQYF. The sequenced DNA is TGTGCCAGCAGCCCTCTTAGCGGGGGGGCCCCAGATACGCAGTATTTT.